The 21 T cell receptor beta chains given below trace back to one sample, sequenced in a study of T-cell memory formation after mild COVID-19. MiXCR, applied by TCRdb to the 5' RACE reads, yields one record per CDR3 protein. The repertoire holds 560,000 or so distinct CDR3 sequences, with 15% to 20% as singletons. Sequencing used PBMCs or a T cell subset sorted from them (not recorded which). The source of these receptors is an adult woman who had mild COVID-19 (a few samples of this study predate the infection). Cell type and time point are not known.

This clonotype has only a few counts. The chain couples TRBV18 to TRBJ1-1; no definite D call. CDR3 size: 11 residues. Trimming took off 5 bases at V and 11 bases at J, with 12 bases between the two ends. Germline loops: CDR1 KGHSH, CDR2 LQKENI. The CDR3 nucleotides are TGTGCCAGCTCATACGTGAGCGAGGCTTTCTTT. Translating it yields CASSYVSEAFF.

The V gene is TRBV4-1, the J gene TRBJ2-7; D is uncertain. The CDR3 covers 17 residues. In germline, CDR1 is MGHRA, CDR2 YSYEKL. The ends were cut back, 0 bases at V and 0 bases at J, with 15 bases in the middle. This CDR3 reads CASSQDQQRSSSYEQYF. As DNA, the CDR3 is TGCGCCAGCAGCCAAGATCAACAGCGTTCGAGCTCCTACGAGCAGTACTTC.

The sample holds a few counts of this clonotype. The gene calls are TRBV3-1 and TRBJ2-5; D not certain. The length of the CDR3 is 14 residues. V shed 5 bases and J shed 2 bases, with 12 bases lying between them. Looked up from germline, CDR1 is LGHDT and CDR2 is YNNKEL (reference sequence). The chain's CDR3 is CASSSTWKQETQYF. The CDR3 DNA is TGTGCCAGCAGCTCGACCTGGAAACAAGAGACCCAGTACTTC.

The chain carries TRBV14 and TRBJ2-7; D is tentatively TRBD1 or TRBD2 (7 bases each). V shed 3 bases and J shed 3 bases, with 12 bases lying between them. The CDR3 loop spans 14 amino acids. CDR1 and CDR2 (germline): SGHDN, FVKESK. Here the CDR3 reads CASSHTGEGYEQYF. DNA for the CDR3: TGTGCCAGCAGCCATACAGGGGAGGGCTACGAGCAGTACTTC.

The CDR3 loop reads CASNVVSGGNEQFF. The CDR3 DNA follows: TGTGCCAGCAACGTAGTAAGCGGGGGTAATGAGCAGTTCTTC. The chain employs TRBV13 and TRBJ2-1, with 8 bases matching TRBD2. Germline V gene data show CDR1 as PRHDT and CDR2 as FYEKMQ (reference sequence). V trimming: 7 bases; J trimming: 7 bases; junction bases outside the gene matches: 9. This CDR3 is built from 14 residues.

This clonotype was seen only a few times. V usage is TRBV7-2 and J usage is TRBJ2-7, with 8 bases fitting TRBD1. Losses at the gene ends were 1 base for V and 7 bases for J; bases not matched to a gene: 6. Germline lookup yields CDR1 SGHTA and CDR2 FQGNSA. The CDR3 consists of 14 residues. The CDR3 sequence is CASSLVQGAQEQYF. CDR3 coding DNA: TGTGCCAGCAGCTTAGTGCAGGGGGCACAAGAGCAGTACTTC.

This clonotype appeared a few times. The V gene is TRBV27, the J gene TRBJ1-5; D is possibly TRBD1 (5 bases). CDR3 length: 14 residues. Deletions cut 6 bases from V and 7 bases from J, with 16 bases between. Germline assignment: CDR1 MNHEY and CDR2 SMNVEV (reference sequence). In nucleotides, the CDR3 is TGTGCCAGCAGATTGGAAGGGACGGGCCAGCCCCAGCATTTT. It translates to CASRLEGTGQPQHF.

The table lists this clonotype with a few counts. The V call is TRBV21-1, the J call TRBJ2-3; TRBD1 reflects the table's D call only, with no check against the DNA. TRBV21-1 is flagged as a pseudogene. The CDR3 runs to 16 residues. This CDR3 reads CASSKVGGRMADTQYF. The CDR3 region has the DNA TGTGCCAGCAGCAAAGTCGGGGGAAGAATGGCAGATACGCAGTATTTT.

The chain has TRBV7-2 and TRBJ2-5; tentative D call: TRBD2 (6 bases). This CDR3 has 13 residues. V lost 3 bases and J lost 5, with 10 bases in between. Germline lookup yields CDR1 SGHTA and CDR2 FQGNSA. CDR3 DNA: TGTGCCAGCAGCTTTGGAGGGATTGAGACCCAGTACTTC. It is translated as CASSFGGIETQYF.

The chain links TRBV24-1 to TRBJ1-1; D is ambiguous. The CDR3 extends over 13 amino acids. With 1 base removed from V and 4 bases from J, the gap between germline ends came to 6 bases. CDR1 and CDR2 (germline): KGHDR, SFDVKD. DNA for the CDR3: TGTGCCACCAGTGATTTCTCGGGCACTGAAGCTTTCTTT. Protein sequence: CATSDFSGTEAFF.

The chain employs TRBV18 and TRBJ1-2; 7 bases fit TRBD1. Unmatched junction bases numbered 4, after V lost 0 bases and J lost 3 bases. CDR3 length: 15 amino acids. Germline V CDR1 and CDR2: KGHSH, LQKENI. CDR3 protein: CASSPPRQGDYGYTF. The CDR3 nucleotides are TGTGCCAGCTCACCACCGCGACAGGGTGACTATGGCTACACCTTC.

This clonotype has more than one count but fewer than ten. CDR3 nucleotide sequence: TGCAGTGTGGAGATAACTAGCACAGATACGCAGTATTTT. Protein sequence: CSVEITSTDTQYF. The chain links TRBV20-1 to TRBJ2-3; D call uncertain. CDR1 DFQATT and CDR2 SNEGSKA come from the germline V gene (reference sequence). This CDR3 has 13 residues. With 7 bases removed from V and 0 bases from J, the gap between germline ends came to 11 bases.

The CDR3 sequence: CASSTTSGTGTDTQYF. The CDR3 DNA reads TGTGCCAGCAGCACAACTAGCGGGACTGGGACAGATACGCAGTATTTT. The chain combines TRBV12-3 or TRBV12-4 with TRBJ2-3; 10 bases fit TRBD2. This CDR3 is 16 amino acids long. V gave up 6 bases and J gave up 3 bases; unmatched junction bases: 9.

V gene TRBV28 combines with J gene TRBJ1-4; 10 positions match TRBD1. The CDR3 length is 14 residues. Germline values: CDR1 MDHEN, CDR2 SYDVKM. The V gene end was trimmed by 6 bases and the J gene end by 8 bases; junction bases not matched to a gene: 6. CDR3 loop: CASSRTGGGEKLFF. The CDR3 region has the DNA TGTGCCAGCAGCCGGACAGGGGGAGGAGAAAAACTGTTTTTT.

This clonotype was seen a few times. V usage is TRBV5-1 and J usage is TRBJ2-7, with D perhaps matching TRBD2 (5 bases). Germline CDR1 and CDR2: SGHRS and YFSETQ. The CDR3 runs 14 residues. Trimming removed 2 bases at V and 5 bases at J, with 14 bases between. The chain's CDR3 is CASSFGTREHEQYF. Here the CDR3 DNA reads TGCGCCAGCAGCTTTGGTACGAGGGAGCACGAGCAGTACTTC. The entire variable domain, with the rest obtained from reference TRBV5-1 and TRBJ2-7, is as follows: KAGVTQTPRYLIKTRGQQVTLSCSPISGHRSVSWYQQTPGQGLQFLFEYFSETQRNKGNFPGRFSGRQFSNSRSEMNVSTLELGDSALYLCASSFGTREHEQYFGPGTRLTVT.

This chain links TRBV7-2 with TRBJ2-5; 7 bases map to TRBD2. This CDR3 comprises 15 residues. Germline CDR1 and CDR2: SGHTA and FQGNSA. With 1 base clipped from V and 5 bases from J, the junction kept 7 bases outside the gene matches. CDR3 in DNA: TGTGCCAGCAGCTTAGAGCTGGGAGGGGAGGAGACCCAGTACTTC. It encodes CASSLELGGEETQYF.

The chain has TRBV28 and TRBJ2-7; D is ambiguous. V lost 3 bases and J 5 bases, leaving 14 bases between the germline ends. This CDR3 has 14 amino acids. From germline, CDR1 is MDHEN and CDR2 SYDVKM. The CDR3 DNA reads as TGTGCCAGCAGTTTGGTGTTGGTGAACGACGAGCAGTACTTC. Translated: CASSLVLVNDEQYF.

This rearrangement joins TRBV4-1 to TRBJ2-2; D possibly corresponds to TRBD1 (6 bases). Germline V gives CDR1 MGHRA, CDR2 YSYEKL. Trimming left V 1 base short and J 6 bases short, with 15 bases between. The CDR3 length is 16 residues. CDR3: CASSQVEGVNAGELFF. Written as DNA, the CDR3 is TGCGCCAGCAGCCAAGTTGAGGGGGTCAATGCCGGGGAGCTGTTTTTT.

The chain uses TRBV29-1 and TRBJ1-5, with no clear D. The CDR3 is made up of 13 amino acids. V lost 6 bases, J lost 2 bases, and 11 bases lay in between. The V gene's germline CDR1 is SQVTM and CDR2 ANQGSEA. The CDR3 DNA reads TGCAGCGTGGCGACATCTGGCAATCAGCCCCAGCATTTT. It translates to CSVATSGNQPQHF. The complete variable domain, with remaining parts taken from reference TRBV29-1 and TRBJ1-5, reads SAVISQKPSRDICQRGTSLTIQCQVDSQVTMMFWYRQQPGQSLTLIATANQGSEATYESGFVIDKFPISRPNLTFSTLTVSNMSPEDSSIYLCSVATSGNQPQHFGDGTRLSIL.

The chain joins TRBV11-2 to TRBJ2-1; maybe TRBD2 (6 bases). The germline V gene has CDR1 SGHAT and CDR2 FQNNGV. V lost 0 bases to trimming and J lost 7 bases, with 10 bases between them. The CDR3 consists of 14 residues. In DNA form, the CDR3 reads TGTGCCAGCAGCTTAGAGTCGGGGAGGAATGAGCAGTTCTTC. It codes for CASSLESGRNEQFF.

On this clonotype itself: At one of its ends the junction is not consistent with the germline gene, which may arise from a read error. CDR3 residues: CASSRLDGFTSGNNIYF. The CDR3 coding sequence is TGCGCCAGCAGCCGTCTGGATGGGTTTACCTCTGGAAACAACATATATTTT. This chain links TRBV5-1 with TRBJ1-3; D gene ambiguous. The CDR3 runs 17 residues. CDR1 SGHRS and CDR2 YFSETQ come from the germline V gene. The whole variable domain, remainder taken from reference TRBV5-1 and TRBJ1-3, is KAGVTQTPRYLIKTRGQQVTLSCSPISGHRSVSWYQQTPGQGLQFLFEYFSETQRNKGNFPGRFSGRQFSNSRSEMNVSTLELGDSALYLCASSRLDGFTSGNNIYFGEGSWLTVV.